These T cell receptor beta chains were read from a single sample in a study of technical replicates of blood from four donors. The repertoire was sequenced with immunoSEQ multiplex PCR; TCRdb's copy has only in-frame clones and lacks some. Counted here are fewer than 90,000 clones, roughly 94% occurring once; the ten biggest clones make up around 0.25%. The sample consisted of T cells isolated from PBMCs. These receptors were taken from a human donor in good health. CDR3s include the opening cysteine and the closing phenylalanine or tryptophan. The size field is filled for only some rows; it gives once, few, many or a size class.

v_gene,abundance,j_gene,CDR3aa
TRBV6-5,.,TRBJ1-2,CASSTSDSIYGYTF
TRBV2,.,TRBJ2-1,CASRVLAERSDEQFF
TRBV9,once,TRBJ2-3,CASSPGAGRSPTDTQYF
TRBV12-5,.,TRBJ2-7,CASGTSRYEQYF
TRBV27,.,TRBJ2-7,CASSPLGTSGSRQYF
TRBV28,.,TRBJ2-1,CASSSPGGAGRVNEQFF
TRBV4-1,.,TRBJ1-4,CASSHLQGRQTTNEKLFF
TRBV7-2,.,TRBJ2-7,CASSFDKTYEQYF
TRBV7-2,once,TRBJ1-2,CASSLGTGPYGYTF
TRBV30,once,TRBJ2-3,CAWSVGTGSSTDTQYF
TRBV2,.,TRBJ1-2,CASSEGGQGIYGYTF
TRBV6-1,.,TRBJ1-3,CASSEEHRNTIYF
TRBV19,.,TRBJ2-2,CASSVAGGPAGELFF
TRBV5-1,once,TRBJ2-7,CASSFLAETPYEQYF
TRBV12-5,.,TRBJ2-7,CASGLVLSQTGAEQYF
TRBV29-1,.,TRBJ2-2,CSVRLAGDTGELFF
TRBV29-1,.,TRBJ2-7,CSVEQVAGYEQYF
TRBV6-1,.,TRBJ2-2,CASSGAVGQANTGELFF
TRBV4-1,.,TRBJ2-7,CASSLRDSTYEQYF
TRBV14,.,TRBJ2-5,CASSLRSGGSWETQYF
TRBV28,.,TRBJ2-1,CASSFLTGVYNEQFF
TRBV11-2,.,TRBJ2-7,CASSFTQGVSYEQYF
TRBV28,.,TRBJ2-7,CASTQRAASGSLYEQYF
TRBV11-2,.,TRBJ1-1,CASSLGEVTEAFF
TRBV2,.,TRBJ1-2,CASSETDGYGYTF
TRBV27,.,TRBJ2-7,CASSYERGPYEQYF
TRBV4-1,.,TRBJ2-5,CASSQDGGGVETQYF
TRBV25-1,.,TRBJ2-7,CASSEFPTYEQYF
TRBV10-2,.,TRBJ2-7,CASRGQNYEQYF
TRBV9,.,TRBJ2-2,CASSVRTGSNTGELFF
TRBV6-5,.,TRBJ2-3,CASSYRGRDKDTQYF
TRBV2,.,TRBJ1-5,CASRPDRDLRQPQHF
TRBV2,once,TRBJ1-2,CASRIRGTAGYTF
TRBV30,once,TRBJ1-2,CAWSGGGSYGYTF
TRBV30,.,TRBJ1-2,CAWNPLSGIGPHGYTF
TRBV4-1,.,TRBJ1-5,CASSQGDSWSNQPQHF
TRBV5-1,.,TRBJ1-1,CASSVQGAIELDSAFF
TRBV4-2,once,TRBJ2-1,CASSQEEGGRALEQFF
TRBV6-1,once,TRBJ1-5,CASSEQVWAPQHF
TRBV6-1,.,TRBJ1-5,CASSEIQGIGPQHF
TRBV7-6,.,TRBJ1-5,CASSLGRGSNQPQHF
TRBV7-9,.,TRBJ2-5,CASSPYSRETQYF
TRBV5-4,.,TRBJ1-2,CASSLQLGLPSYGYTF
TRBV30,.,TRBJ1-2,CAWQTGSYGYTF
TRBV5-6,.,TRBJ1-4,CASSFYRGYEKLFF
TRBV30,few,TRBJ1-5,CAWTKGALGPNQPQHF
TRBV11-3,.,TRBJ1-2,CASSPGTGVQANYGYTF
TRBV19,.,TRBJ1-2,CASSIERVTGYTF
TRBV13,once,TRBJ2-3,CASRRIAGARKGGTDTQYF
TRBV11-2,.,TRBJ2-3,CASSLEAGGTDTQYF
TRBV5-1,.,TRBJ2-7,CASSWGGGEQYF
TRBV27,.,TRBJ2-7,CASSQWDRAYEQYF
TRBV7-7,.,TRBJ2-7,CASSLNPGDEQYF
TRBV7-9,once,TRBJ1-1,CASSSKGQRNTEAFF
TRBV30,.,TRBJ1-4,CAWSDGLTNEKLFF
TRBV30,few,TRBJ1-1,CAWSRQGVEAFF